This entry describes one T cell receptor (beta chain). Its antigen is as yet unknown. This sample is drawn from a study of T cell responses to AZD1222 COVID-19 vaccine. General study results and limits: Baseline testing showed seropositivity in only five or six AZD1222 recipients. Across spike, vaccine-associated CD4 TCRs were found, dominant at 160-218 and 743-854. Unmutated variant regions are reportedly targeted by nearly half of spike-specific TCRs. The sample set comprised mostly white British donors with more females, and clonal diversity was possibly underestimated.

The protocol was immunoSEQ multiplex PCR, while the TCRdb copy is restricted to in-frame clones and leaves out a portion. The profile shows 110,000 to 150,000 clones, just over 90% of them singletons. V lost 5 bases, J lost 6 bases, and 7 bases stayed unmatched. This CDR3 has 15 residues. Per the germline V gene, CDR1 is SSHAT and CDR2 is FNYEAQ (reference sequence). The origin of this receptor is an adult in good health. The genes are TRBV7-7 and TRBJ2-2; TRBD1 aligns across 9 bases. The input for sequencing was peripheral blood, taken on day 0 of MenACWY control vaccination. In DNA, the CDR3 is TGTGCCAGCAGCCCGCGGGACAGGGTGGCCGGGGAGCTGTTTTTT. This codes for CASSPRDRVAGELFF.